The rows below give T cell receptor beta chains drawn from one sample of a study of regulatory T cells in long-lasting Graves disease. TCRdb re-called the multiplex PCR reads with MiXCR, one entry per CDR3 protein. Among a few hundred thousand distinct CDR3 sequences listed, roughly 25% were seen once. Here the sequenced sample was peripheral blood mononuclear cells (PBMCs), taken when the disease was refractory, from a patient treated with antithyroid drugs. Source of these receptors: a woman aged 40 to 49 with Graves disease. The CDR3 runs from the conserved cysteine through the conserved F or W. D genes are given only for firm matches. The listing skips clone size in some rows; elsewhere it reads once, few, many or a size class.

j_gene	d_gene	abundance	v_gene	CDR3nt	CDR3aa
TRBJ2-7	.	few	TRBV19	TGTGCCAGTAGTAGACAGGAGAGCTCCTACGAGCAGTACTTC	CASSRQESSYEQYF
TRBJ1-1	.	many	TRBV28	TGTGCCAGCAGTTCCCCAAGCGACCTAAACACTGAAGCTTTCTTT	CASSSPSDLNTEAFF
TRBJ1-5	TRBD1	many	TRBV2	TGTGCCAGCAGCCGGACAGGGATCGGGGACAATCAGCCCCAGCATTTT	CASSRTGIGDNQPQHF
TRBJ2-7	.	.	TRBV4-1	TGCGCCAGCAGCCAGGGCGCGCCGGCCTACGAGCAGTACTTC	CASSQGAPAYEQYF
TRBJ2-7	.	few	TRBV6-2/TRBV6-3	TGTGCCAGCAGTTTGGGACGGCGGGCCTACGAGCAGTACTTC	CASSLGRRAYEQYF
TRBJ2-7	.	many	TRBV2	TGTGCCAGCAGTGAAACGGGAGCCCTCTACGAGCAGTACTTC	CASSETGALYEQYF
TRBJ1-5	.	many	TRBV28	TGTGCCAGCAACTCCCTGGGGGTGAATAGCAATCAGCCCCAGCATTTT	CASNSLGVNSNQPQHF
TRBJ1-2	.	many	TRBV20-1	TGCAGTGCTAGTGTTCCGTTAAACTATGGCTACACCTTC	CSASVPLNYGYTF
TRBJ1-1	.	.	TRBV7-9	TGTGCCAGCAGCTTAGACAGATCCACGTTAGACACTGAAGCTTTCTTT	CASSLDRSTLDTEAFF
TRBJ2-5	.	many	TRBV11-2	TGTGCCAGCAGCTCCTACGGCCAGGCCAGAGGAGAGACCCAGTACTTC	CASSSYGQARGETQYF
TRBJ2-2	TRBD2	many	TRBV6-5	TGTGCCAGCAGTTCACGATTAGCGGGAGCCGGGGAGCTGTTTTTT	CASSSRLAGAGELFF
TRBJ2-5	.	many	TRBV28	TGTGCCAGCAGTTGGGACATTAAGGATAGAAAAGAGACCCAGTACTTC	CASSWDIKDRKETQYF
TRBJ1-6	TRBD1	.	TRBV3-1	TGTGCCAGCAGCCTCACGAAACGCTACAGGGGGGATAATTCACCCCTCCACTTT	CASSLTKRYRGDNSPLHF
TRBJ1-3	TRBD1	.	TRBV12-3/TRBV12-4	TGTGCCAGCAGCCCGGACAGGGGGAAACTCTCTGGAAACACCATATATTTT	CASSPDRGKLSGNTIYF
TRBJ2-7	.	many	TRBV12-3/TRBV12-4	TGTGCCAGCAGTTCCGGGACGGCCTCCTACGAGCAGTACTTC	CASSSGTASYEQYF
TRBJ1-4	.	.	TRBV28	TGTGCCAGCAGCCAAGTTTCTGTAGGGGATGAAAAACTGTTTTTT	CASSQVSVGDEKLFF
TRBJ2-1	.	many	TRBV7-2	TGTGCCAGCAGCTTAGACCCGACCCGGGGGCATGAGCAGTTCTTC	CASSLDPTRGHEQFF
TRBJ2-7	TRBD2	.	TRBV13	TGTGCCAGCAGCCCTATGGTTTCTAGCGGGAGTTACGAGCAGTACTTC	CASSPMVSSGSYEQYF
TRBJ2-7	TRBD2	many	TRBV12-3/TRBV12-4	TGTGCCAGCAGTTCCCTCGAGGCTAGCGGGAGTAATCCCTCGGACGAGCAGTACTTC	CASSSLEASGSNPSDEQYF
TRBJ2-7	.	.	TRBV19	TGTGCCAGTAGTATCGGGGGTTCTTTTAACGAGCAGTACTTC	CASSIGGSFNEQYF
TRBJ1-4	.	many	TRBV27	TGTGCCAGCAGTTTATATCGGGGACCGCTACTTAATGAAAAACTGTTTTTT	CASSLYRGPLLNEKLFF
TRBJ2-4	.	many	TRBV28	TGTGCCAGCAGTTTATCGGGGAGCGGGACAGAATGGTTTCGTAACTTC	CASSLSGSGTEWFRNF
TRBJ1-2	.	few	TRBV7-6	TGTGCCAGCAGCGCGGGGTATGGCTACACCTTC	CASSAGYGYTF
TRBJ2-7	TRBD2	.	TRBV9	TGTGCCAGCAGCGTAAATCTAGCGGCCTACGAGCAGTACTTC	CASSVNLAAYEQYF
TRBJ2-5	.	many	TRBV24-1	TGTGCCACCAGTGACCTAGTTCGTGAGACCCAGTACTTC	CATSDLVRETQYF
TRBJ2-6	TRBD2	.	TRBV7-6	TGTGCCAGCAGCGTGGGACTAGCGGGCTTCCGTAGCTCTGGGGCCAACGTCCTGACTTTC	CASSVGLAGFRSSGANVLTF
TRBJ2-5	.	.	TRBV20-1	TGCAGTGCTAACAGGGCCCAAGAGACCCAGTACTTC	CSANRAQETQYF
TRBJ1-1	TRBD1	once	TRBV11-2	TGTGCCAGTATCGACGGGACAGCGAACACTGAAGCTTTCTTT	CASIDGTANTEAFF
TRBJ2-5	.	few	TRBV9	TGTGCCAGCAGCGTAGAACCCGACGCAGAGACCCAGTACTTC	CASSVEPDAETQYF
TRBJ1-5	.	.	TRBV5-6	TGTGCCAGCAGCTCAGGGAAAGTTCGGGGAAATCAGCCCCAGCATTTT	CASSSGKVRGNQPQHF